These 21 T cell receptor beta chains originate from one sample sequenced in a study. TCRdb recomputed calls from the 5' RACE reads with MiXCR, one row per CDR3 protein. The table includes 55,000 to 75,000 distinct CDR3 sequences, 30% detected once. The sequenced sample consisted of tumor-infiltrating naive CD4+ T cells sorted from the breast tumor. Subset defined: naive CD4+ T cells, CD4+CD45RA+CD25-. These receptors came from a female donor with breast cancer.

This clonotype was detected ten times or more. The rearrangement links TRBV29-1 to TRBJ2-2; D may be TRBD2 (6 bases). CDR3 length: 11 amino acids. Trimming pared 7 bases from V and 8 bases from J, leaving 11 bases between. Germline CDR1 and CDR2: SQVTM and ANQGSEA. CDR3 DNA sequence: TGCAGCGGGCAGGCGGGAGGGGAGCTGTTTTTT. Amino acid sequence: CSGQAGGELFF.

This clonotype has only a few counts. The chain is built from TRBV21-1 and TRBJ1-1; no check of the table's D call, TRBD1, against the DNA was made. TRBV21-1 is a known pseudogene. This CDR3 region has 14 residues. DNA for the CDR3: TGTGCCAGCAGCAAATCAGGCACCGAGGGGCTCGCTTTCTTT. It encodes CASSKSGTEGLAFF.

V is TRBV25-1 and J is TRBJ2-5; TRBD2 matches at 9 bases. CDR1 is MGHDK and CDR2 is SYGVNS in the germline V gene. The CDR3 runs 16 residues. The V segment lost 3 bases and the J segment 3 bases; nucleotides outside the gene matches: 8. The CDR3 DNA reads as TGTGCCAGCAGTGATGCGGGAGGGCCCTCAGAAGAGACCCAGTACTTC. Protein product: CASSDAGGPSEETQYF.

The chain has TRBV7-9 and TRBJ2-5, with a weak D call TRBD1 (6 bases). CDR1 is SEHNR, CDR2 FQNEAQ, per germline (reference sequence). V dropped 0 bases and J dropped 5 bases, with 19 bases sitting between them. This CDR3 region has 17 residues. CDR3 amino acids: CASSLAVLTDSSETQYF. The CDR3 DNA reads TGTGCCAGCAGCTTAGCAGTACTAACGGACAGTTCCGAGACCCAGTACTTC.

This clonotype was recorded many times. The chain joins TRBV28 to TRBJ2-7, with D perhaps being TRBD1 or TRBD2 (5 bases each). CDR3 length: 15 amino acids. The V and J ends lost 4 bases and 4 bases respectively, with 17 bases between them. The germline V gene has CDR1 MDHEN and CDR2 SYDVKM. The CDR3 is CASSSLGTEHYEQYF. DNA of the CDR3: TGTGCCAGCAGTTCCCTCGGGACGGAACATTACGAGCAGTACTTC.

The sample holds a few counts of this clonotype. The V call is TRBV5-1, the J call TRBJ2-3; TRBD1 or TRBD2 may be the D gene (6 bases each). CDR1 is SGHRS, CDR2 YFSETQ, per germline. Trimming took 3 bases from V and 2 from J, leaving 13 bases between them. The CDR3 is 15 residues long. The CDR3 DNA follows: TGCGCCAGCAGCTCGGGCGCGGGACACACAGATACGCAGTATTTT. Translation: CASSSGAGHTDTQYF.

The rearrangement uses TRBV20-1 and TRBJ2-3, with 8 bases aligning to TRBD1. The CDR3 is 12 residues long. V trimming: 7 bases; J trimming: 5 bases; junction bases outside the gene matches: 5. Germline assignment: CDR1 DFQATT and CDR2 SNEGSKA (reference sequence). The CDR3 DNA reads TGCAGTGTTGGACAGGGCAGAGATACGCAGTATTTT. The encoded protein is CSVGQGRDTQYF.

The genes are TRBV7-2 and TRBJ2-7; D is unresolved. V lost 2 bases and J 6 bases, leaving 11 bases between the germline ends. Germline V gene data show CDR1 as SGHTA and CDR2 as FQGNSA. The CDR3 sequence is 13 residues long. The CDR3 loop reads CASSLMSSREQYF. The CDR3 nucleotides read TGTGCCAGCAGCTTAATGTCGAGTCGCGAGCAGTACTTC.

This clonotype was detected a few times. The V and J genes are TRBV4-3 and TRBJ1-2; 7 nucleotides match TRBD1. The CDR3 consists of 16 residues. The J segment lost 2 bases and the V segment lost 0 bases, leaving 6 bases of the junction unmatched. Germline assignment: CDR1 LGHNA and CDR2 YSLEER. This CDR3 reads CASSQDSGGENYGYTF. CDR3 DNA sequence: TGCGCCAGCAGCCAAGATTCAGGGGGGGAAAACTATGGCTACACCTTC.

The rearrangement joins TRBV5-1 to TRBJ1-4; D is uncertain. Germline values: CDR1 SGHRS, CDR2 YFSETQ. Trimming pared 1 base from V and 4 bases from J, leaving 8 bases between. The CDR3 covers 14 residues. The CDR3 nucleotides are TGCGCCAGCAGCTTGCGTGGGATTAATGAAAAACTGTTTTTT. It encodes CASSLRGINEKLFF.

This clonotype was picked up a small number of times. The CDR3 is CAEGTSQSTGELFF. DNA for the CDR3: TGTGCCGAGGGAACGTCCCAAAGTACCGGGGAGCTGTTTTTT. The chain couples TRBV7-9 to TRBJ2-2, with D perhaps TRBD2 (5 bases). The CDR3 is made up of 14 amino acids. CDR1 is SEHNR and CDR2 is FQNEAQ in the germline V gene (reference sequence). V dropped 11 bases and J dropped 5 bases, with 18 bases sitting between them.

V is TRBV4-1 and J is TRBJ1-5; D remains unclear. Trimming stripped 0 bases from V and 7 bases from J, with 13 bases between. The CDR3 has 15 residues. CDR1 is MGHRA and CDR2 is YSYEKL in the germline V gene. This chain's CDR3 is CASSQEGGKYQPQHF. The CDR3 bases are TGCGCCAGCAGCCAAGAGGGTGGGAAGTACCAGCCCCAGCATTTT.

V is TRBV30 and J is TRBJ2-3; maybe TRBD1 (5 bases). Trimming took 4 bases from V and 6 from J, leaving 17 bases between them. Germline V lookup: CDR1 GTSNPN, CDR2 SVGIG (reference sequence). CDR3 size: 14 residues. The DNA for the CDR3 is TGTGCCTGGATGGGGCAGGGCCGGATGGATACGCAGTATTTT. Residues: CAWMGQGRMDTQYF.

This clonotype was observed a few times. The CDR3 nucleotides are TGTGCCAGCTCGGCTGGGACTAGCTCACGGGAGCAGTTCTTC. It yields the protein CASSAGTSSREQFF. The chain combines TRBV27 with TRBJ2-1; 9 bases are a match to TRBD2. There are 14 residues in the CDR3. CDR1 and CDR2 (germline): MNHEY, SMNVEV (reference sequence). V shed 8 bases and J 10 bases; nucleotides not matched to a gene: 12.

The J gene is TRBJ1-2, the V gene TRBV29-1; TRBD1 matches at 7 bases. Germline V lookup: CDR1 SQVTM, CDR2 ANQGSEA. The junction had 11 bases not matched to a gene; V was cut back by 1 base and J by 6 bases. This CDR3 region has 15 residues. CDR3 sequence (DNA): TGCAGCGTTGAAGCCGGGACAGCTCCAAGGGATGGCTACACCTTC. It codes for CSVEAGTAPRDGYTF.

The rearrangement joins TRBV28 to TRBJ1-6, with 10 bases matching TRBD1. The germline gives CDR1 MDHEN, CDR2 SYDVKM. V trimming: 6 bases; J trimming: 8 bases; junction bases outside the gene matches: 10. This CDR3 is built from 16 residues. The CDR3: CASSLVTGGPYSPLHF. CDR3 in DNA: TGTGCCAGCAGCTTGGTGACAGGGGGCCCCTATTCACCCCTCCACTTT.

Note on this clonotype: A read error is possible here, since a much larger clone lies one base away. The rearrangement links TRBV18 to TRBJ1-1; possibly TRBD1 for D (6 bases). The CDR3 is made up of 14 amino acids. Germline CDR1 reads KGHSH; CDR2 reads LQKENI. CDR3 amino acids: CTSSPSQGQSEAFF. The CDR3 DNA reads TGTACCAGCTCACCAAGTCAGGGGCAATCTGAAGCTTTCTTT.

This sequence joins TRBV4-2 and TRBJ2-5; D perhaps matches TRBD1 (6 bases). CDR1 and CDR2 from the germline V gene are LGHNA and YNFKEQ. The CDR3 extends over 15 amino acids. V lost 4 bases and J lost 5, with 17 bases in between. The CDR3 loop reads CASSRRPGADETQYF. The CDR3 bases are TGTGCCAGCAGCCGTCGACCAGGGGCGGATGAGACCCAGTACTTC.

This clonotype was counted between two and nine times. The chain has TRBV7-6 and TRBJ2-5; 8 nucleotides align to TRBD1. Germline V gives CDR1 SGHVS, CDR2 FNYEAQ. The CDR3 is 14 residues long. Trimming took 3 bases from V and 3 from J; bases not matched to a gene: 3. The CDR3 region is CASSFNRGKETQYF. The CDR3 DNA sequence: TGTGCCAGCAGCTTTAACAGGGGGAAAGAGACCCAGTACTTC.

This clonotype was counted only a few times. The rearrangement links TRBV20-1 to TRBJ2-7; TRBD2 matches 8 bases. Per the germline V gene, CDR1 is DFQATT and CDR2 is SNEGSKA (reference sequence). Germline trimming cut 1 base from V and 2 bases from J; bases unmatched to any gene: 7. The CDR3 spans 15 residues. As DNA, the CDR3 is TGCAGTGCTAGAGTTCGCGGGAGGCCGGCCTACGAGCAGTACTTC. It codes for CSARVRGRPAYEQYF.

On this clonotype itself: A junction end diverges from the germline sequence, so it may reflect a read error. The CDR3 DNA is TGTACCAGCGGTTTCCAGGGCTCTGGAAACACCATATATTTT. Translating gives CTSGFQGSGNTIYF. The chain has TRBV12-3 or TRBV12-4 and TRBJ1-3; possible D gene TRBD1, 5 bases. There are 14 residues in the CDR3.